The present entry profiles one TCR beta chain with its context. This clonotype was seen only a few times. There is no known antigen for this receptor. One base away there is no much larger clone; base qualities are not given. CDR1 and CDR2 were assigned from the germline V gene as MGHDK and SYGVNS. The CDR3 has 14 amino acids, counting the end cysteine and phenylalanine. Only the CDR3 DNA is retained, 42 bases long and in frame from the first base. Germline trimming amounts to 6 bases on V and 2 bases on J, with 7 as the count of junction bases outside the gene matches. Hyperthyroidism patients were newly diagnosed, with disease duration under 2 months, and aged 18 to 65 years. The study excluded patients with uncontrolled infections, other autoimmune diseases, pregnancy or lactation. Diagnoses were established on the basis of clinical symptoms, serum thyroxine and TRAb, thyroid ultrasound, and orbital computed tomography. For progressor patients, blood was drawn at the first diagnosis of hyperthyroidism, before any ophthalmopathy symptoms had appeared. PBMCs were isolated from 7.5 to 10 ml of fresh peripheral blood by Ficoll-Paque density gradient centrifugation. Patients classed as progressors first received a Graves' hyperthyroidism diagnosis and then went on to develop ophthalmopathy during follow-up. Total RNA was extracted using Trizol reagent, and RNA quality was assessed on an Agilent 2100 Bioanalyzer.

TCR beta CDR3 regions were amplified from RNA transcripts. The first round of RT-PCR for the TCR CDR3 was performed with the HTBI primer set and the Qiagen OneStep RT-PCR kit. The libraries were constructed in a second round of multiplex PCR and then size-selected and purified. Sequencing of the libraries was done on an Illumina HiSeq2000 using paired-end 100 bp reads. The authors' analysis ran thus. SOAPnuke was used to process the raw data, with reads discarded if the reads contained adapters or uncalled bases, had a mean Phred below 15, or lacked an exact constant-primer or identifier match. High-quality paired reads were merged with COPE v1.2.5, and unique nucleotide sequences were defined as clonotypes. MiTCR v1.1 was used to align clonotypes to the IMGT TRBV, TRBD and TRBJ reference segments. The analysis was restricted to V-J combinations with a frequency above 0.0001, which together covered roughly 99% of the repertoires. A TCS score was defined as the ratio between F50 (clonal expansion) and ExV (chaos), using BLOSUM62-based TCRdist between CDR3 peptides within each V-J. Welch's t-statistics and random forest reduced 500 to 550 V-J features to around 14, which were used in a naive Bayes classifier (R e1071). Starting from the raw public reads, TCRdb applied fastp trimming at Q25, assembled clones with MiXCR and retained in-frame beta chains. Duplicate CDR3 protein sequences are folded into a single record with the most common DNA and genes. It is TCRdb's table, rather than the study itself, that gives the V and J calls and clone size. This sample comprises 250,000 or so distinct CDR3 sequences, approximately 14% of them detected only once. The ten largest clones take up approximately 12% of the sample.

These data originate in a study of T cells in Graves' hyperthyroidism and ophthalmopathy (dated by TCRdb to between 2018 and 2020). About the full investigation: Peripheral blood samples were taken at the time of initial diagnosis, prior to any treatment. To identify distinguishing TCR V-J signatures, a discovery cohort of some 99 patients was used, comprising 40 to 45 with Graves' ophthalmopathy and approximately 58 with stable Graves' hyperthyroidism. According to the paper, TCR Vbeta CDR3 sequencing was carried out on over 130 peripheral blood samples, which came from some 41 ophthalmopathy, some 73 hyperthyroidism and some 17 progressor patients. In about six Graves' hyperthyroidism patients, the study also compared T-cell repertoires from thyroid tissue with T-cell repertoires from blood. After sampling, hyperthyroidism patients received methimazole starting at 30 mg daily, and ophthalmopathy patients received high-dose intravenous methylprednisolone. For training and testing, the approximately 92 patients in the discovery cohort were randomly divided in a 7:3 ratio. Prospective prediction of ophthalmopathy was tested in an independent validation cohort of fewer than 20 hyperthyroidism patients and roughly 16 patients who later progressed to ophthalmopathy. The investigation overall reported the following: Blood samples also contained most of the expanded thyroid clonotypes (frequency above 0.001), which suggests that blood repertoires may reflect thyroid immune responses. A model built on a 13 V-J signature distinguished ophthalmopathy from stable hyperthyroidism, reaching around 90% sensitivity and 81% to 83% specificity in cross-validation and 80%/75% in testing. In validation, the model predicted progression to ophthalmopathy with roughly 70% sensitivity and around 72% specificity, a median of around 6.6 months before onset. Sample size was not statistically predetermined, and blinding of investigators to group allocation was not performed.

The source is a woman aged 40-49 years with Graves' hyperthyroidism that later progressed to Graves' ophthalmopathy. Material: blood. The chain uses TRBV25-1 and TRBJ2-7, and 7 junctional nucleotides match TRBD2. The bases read TGTGCCAGCAGCTGGGGAGGGGAACCCTACGAGCAGTACTTC. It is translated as CASSWGGEPYEQYF.